This TCR beta chain came from a study of regulatory and conventional T cells in RAG deficiency. This clone was seen a single time. Its antigen is as yet unknown. Conventional CD4+ T cells were sorted from blood as CD25-low CD127-high cells. Broader study findings: Shannon entropy fell and Simpson indices rose in RAG-deficient patients. Treg unique TCR beta sequences were 90 to 100-fold fewer in Omenn syndrome and CID/AS patients than controls.

V shed 4 bases and J shed 1 base, with 12 bases lying between them. Germline V CDR1 and CDR2: SEHNR, FQNEAQ (reference sequence). CDR3 length: 15 residues. Clones were read by immunoSEQ multiplex PCR, and TCRdb kept only the in-frame ones, dropping some. In the table there are roughly 29,000 clones, about 95% of which are singletons. Separately, the same data were catalogued under a study of regulatory T cells. That work contributes: The PCR used 52 TRBV and 13 TRBJ primers. Patient repertoires had restricted TRB V-J pairs and skewed V and J usage, most in Tregs.

The sample taken for sequencing was CD25- CD4+ T cells sorted from blood. This chain connects TRBV7-9 to TRBJ2-3; D call uncertain. This clonotype originated in a human donor in good health. CDR3 region: CASSSEVLRTDTQYF. The CDR3 DNA follows: TGTGCCAGCAGCTCCGAGGTCTTACGCACAGATACGCAGTATTTT.